This TCR beta chain was recorded in a study of T-cell reconstitution after alpha-beta-depleted transplantation in children. The ends were cut back, 5 bases at V and 3 bases at J, with 17 bases in the middle. The CDR3 extends over 16 amino acids. Germline values: CDR1 SGHAT, CDR2 FQNNGV. There are many counts of this clonotype. Unique molecular identifiers were used in preparing the TCRbeta library. Each CDR3 protein is one row after TCRdb ran MiXCR on the PCR reads. The table records roughly 70,000 distinct CDR3 sequences, roughly 4.9% of them present only once. The receptor's source is a boy under three years old who had a stem cell transplant for acute myeloid leukemia, so the T cells may come from the graft donor. The V and J genes are TRBV11-2 and TRBJ2-1, with D perhaps assigned TRBD1 or TRBD2 (6 bases each). Specimen: PBMCs, mostly from graft donor cells, collected 180 days after TCRalphabeta/CD19-depleted stem cell transplant. In DNA form, the CDR3 reads TGTGCCAGCAGCCCCCTGGGGGGCCCCCGCTACAATGAGCAGTTCTTC. Translation: CASSPLGGPRYNEQFF.